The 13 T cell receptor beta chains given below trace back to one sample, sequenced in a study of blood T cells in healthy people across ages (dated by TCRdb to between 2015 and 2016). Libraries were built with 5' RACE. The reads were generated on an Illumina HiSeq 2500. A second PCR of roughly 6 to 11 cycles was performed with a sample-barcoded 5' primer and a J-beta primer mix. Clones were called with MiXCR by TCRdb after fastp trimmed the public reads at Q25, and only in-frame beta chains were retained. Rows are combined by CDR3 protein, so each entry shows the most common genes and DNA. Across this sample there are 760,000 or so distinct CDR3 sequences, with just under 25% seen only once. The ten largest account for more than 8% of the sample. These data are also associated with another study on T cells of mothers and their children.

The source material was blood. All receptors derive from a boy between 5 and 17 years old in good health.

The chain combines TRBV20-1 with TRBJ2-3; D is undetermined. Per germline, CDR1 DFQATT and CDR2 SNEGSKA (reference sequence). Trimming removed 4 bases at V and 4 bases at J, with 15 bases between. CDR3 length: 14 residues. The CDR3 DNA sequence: TGCAGTGCTACCGGACCACCATCCGCAGATACGCAGTATTTT. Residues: CSATGPPSADTQYF.

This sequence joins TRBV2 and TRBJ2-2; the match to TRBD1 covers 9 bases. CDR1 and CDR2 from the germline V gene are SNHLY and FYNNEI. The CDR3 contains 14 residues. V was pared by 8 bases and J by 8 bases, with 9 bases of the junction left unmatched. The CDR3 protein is CASGDRAEVGELFF. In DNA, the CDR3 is TGTGCCAGCGGGGACAGGGCGGAGGTGGGGGAGCTGTTTTTT.

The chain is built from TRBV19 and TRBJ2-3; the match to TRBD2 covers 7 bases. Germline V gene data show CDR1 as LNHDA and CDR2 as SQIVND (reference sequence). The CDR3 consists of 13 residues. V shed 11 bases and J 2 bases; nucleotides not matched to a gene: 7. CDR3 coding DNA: TGTGCCGCCAAAGCGGGGTTCACAGATACGCAGTATTTT. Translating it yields CAAKAGFTDTQYF.

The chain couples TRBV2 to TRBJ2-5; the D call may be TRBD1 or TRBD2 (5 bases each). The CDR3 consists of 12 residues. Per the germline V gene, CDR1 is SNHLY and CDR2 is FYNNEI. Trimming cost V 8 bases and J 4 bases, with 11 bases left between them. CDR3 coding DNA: TGTGCCAGCCGAAGGGGACGAGAGACCCAGTACTTC. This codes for CASRRGRETQYF.

CDR3 DNA sequence: TGTGCCAGCAGCCAAGAGCTAGCGGGAGACCGGGAGCAGTTCTTC. Translation gives CASSQELAGDREQFF. V is TRBV4-2 and J is TRBJ2-1; 10 nucleotides align to TRBD2. This CDR3 contains 15 residues. With 0 bases clipped from V and 10 bases from J, the junction kept 6 bases outside the gene matches. Germline lookup yields CDR1 LGHNA and CDR2 YNFKEQ.

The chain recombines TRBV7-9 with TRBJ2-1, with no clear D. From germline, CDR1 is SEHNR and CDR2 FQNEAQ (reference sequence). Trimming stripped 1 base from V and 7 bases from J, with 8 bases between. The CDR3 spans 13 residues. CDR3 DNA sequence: TGTGCCAGCAGCTTAGTGAATGAGAATGAGCAGTTCTTC. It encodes CASSLVNENEQFF.

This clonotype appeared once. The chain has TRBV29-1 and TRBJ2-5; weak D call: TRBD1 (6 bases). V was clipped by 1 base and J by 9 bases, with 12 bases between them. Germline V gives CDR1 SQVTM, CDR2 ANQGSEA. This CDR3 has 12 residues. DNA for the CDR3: TGCAGCGTTGAAGGCATCAGGGGCCCCCAGTACTTC. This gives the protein CSVEGIRGPQYF.

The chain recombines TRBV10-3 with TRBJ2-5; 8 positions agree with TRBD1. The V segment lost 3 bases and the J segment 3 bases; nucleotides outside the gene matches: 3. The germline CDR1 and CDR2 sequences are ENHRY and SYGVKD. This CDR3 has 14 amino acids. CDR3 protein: CAISETGGEETQYF. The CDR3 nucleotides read TGTGCCATCAGTGAAACAGGGGGAGAAGAGACCCAGTACTTC.

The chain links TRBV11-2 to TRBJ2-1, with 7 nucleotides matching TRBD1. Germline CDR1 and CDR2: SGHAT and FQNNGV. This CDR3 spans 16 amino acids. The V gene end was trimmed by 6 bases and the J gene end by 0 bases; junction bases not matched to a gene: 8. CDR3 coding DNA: TGTGCCAGCAGACCACAGGGGACCTACTCCTACAATGAGCAGTTCTTC. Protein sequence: CASRPQGTYSYNEQFF.

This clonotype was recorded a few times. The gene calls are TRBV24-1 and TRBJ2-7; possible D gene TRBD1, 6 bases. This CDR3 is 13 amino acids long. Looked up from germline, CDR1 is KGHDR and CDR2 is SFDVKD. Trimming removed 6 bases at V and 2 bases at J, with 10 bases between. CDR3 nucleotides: TGTGCCACCAGTCCCGCAGGGGCCTACGAGCAGTACTTC. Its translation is CATSPAGAYEQYF.

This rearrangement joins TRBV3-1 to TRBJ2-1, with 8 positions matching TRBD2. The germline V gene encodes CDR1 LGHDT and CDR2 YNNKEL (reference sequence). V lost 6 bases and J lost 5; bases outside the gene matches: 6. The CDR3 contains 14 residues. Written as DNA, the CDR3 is TGTGCCAGCAGGAACAGCGGGAGCCACAATGAGCAGTTCTTC. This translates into CASRNSGSHNEQFF.

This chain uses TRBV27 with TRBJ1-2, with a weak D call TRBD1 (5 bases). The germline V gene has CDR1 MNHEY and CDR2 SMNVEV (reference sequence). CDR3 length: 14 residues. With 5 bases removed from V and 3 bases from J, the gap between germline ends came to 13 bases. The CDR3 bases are TGTGCCAGCAGTCCCCTTGACAGCTACTATGGCTACACCTTC. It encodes CASSPLDSYYGYTF.

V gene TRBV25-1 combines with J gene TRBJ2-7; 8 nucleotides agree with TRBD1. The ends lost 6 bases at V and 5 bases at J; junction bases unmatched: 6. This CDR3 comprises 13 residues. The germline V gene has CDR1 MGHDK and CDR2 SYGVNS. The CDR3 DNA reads TGTGCCAGCAGGAGGACAGGGACGGACGAGCAGTACTTC. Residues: CASRRTGTDEQYF.